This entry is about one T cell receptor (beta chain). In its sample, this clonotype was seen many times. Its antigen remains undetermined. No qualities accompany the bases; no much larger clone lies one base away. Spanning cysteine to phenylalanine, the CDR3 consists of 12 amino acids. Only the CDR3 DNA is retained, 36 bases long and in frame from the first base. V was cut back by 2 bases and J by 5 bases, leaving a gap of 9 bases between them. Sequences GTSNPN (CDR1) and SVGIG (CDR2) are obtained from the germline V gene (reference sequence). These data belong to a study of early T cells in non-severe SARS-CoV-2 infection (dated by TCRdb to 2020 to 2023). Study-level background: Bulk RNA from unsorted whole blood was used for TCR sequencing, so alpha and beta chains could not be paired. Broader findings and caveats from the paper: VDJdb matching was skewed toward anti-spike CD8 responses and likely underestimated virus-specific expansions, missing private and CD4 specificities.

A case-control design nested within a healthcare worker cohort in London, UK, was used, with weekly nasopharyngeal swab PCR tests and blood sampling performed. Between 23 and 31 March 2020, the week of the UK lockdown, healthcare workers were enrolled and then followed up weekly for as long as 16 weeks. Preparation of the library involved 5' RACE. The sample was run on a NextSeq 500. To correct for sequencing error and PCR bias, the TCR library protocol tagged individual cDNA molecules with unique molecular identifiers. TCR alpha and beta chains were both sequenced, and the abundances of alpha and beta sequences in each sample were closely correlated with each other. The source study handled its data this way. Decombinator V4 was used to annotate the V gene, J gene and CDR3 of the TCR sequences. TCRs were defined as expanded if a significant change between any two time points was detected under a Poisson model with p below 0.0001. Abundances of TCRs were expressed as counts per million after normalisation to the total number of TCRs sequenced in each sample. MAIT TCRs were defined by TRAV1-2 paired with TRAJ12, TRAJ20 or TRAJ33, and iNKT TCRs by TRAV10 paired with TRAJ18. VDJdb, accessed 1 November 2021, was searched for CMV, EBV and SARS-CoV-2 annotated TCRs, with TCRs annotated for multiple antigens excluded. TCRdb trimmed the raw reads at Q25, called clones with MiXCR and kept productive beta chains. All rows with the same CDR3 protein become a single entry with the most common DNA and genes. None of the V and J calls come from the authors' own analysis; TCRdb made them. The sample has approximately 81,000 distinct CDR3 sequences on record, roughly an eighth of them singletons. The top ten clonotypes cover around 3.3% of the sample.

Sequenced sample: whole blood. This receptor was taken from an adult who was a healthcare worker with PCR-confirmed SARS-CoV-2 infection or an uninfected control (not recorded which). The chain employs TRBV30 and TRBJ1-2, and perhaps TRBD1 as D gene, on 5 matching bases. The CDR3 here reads CAWSRQIYGYTF. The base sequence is TGTGCCTGGAGTAGACAGATTTATGGCTACACCTTC.